This entry lists 20 T cell receptor beta chains sequenced from one sample in a study of T cell responses to AZD1222 COVID-19 vaccine (dated by TCRdb to about 2021). The library was built by means of the immunoSEQ multiplex PCR assay. The table was pulled from immuneACCESS by TCRdb, which kept in-frame rearrangements only. Such tables lose some clones; where checked, under half of the loss comes from unresolved V genes, and the rest has no known cause. The sample table shows about 180,000 clones, and around 93% are seen once. The top ten hold about 1% of the sample. According to the study, the label for this sample's time point signals: about 28 days (+/-7) after the second vaccine dose. The treatment or condition label here, explained by the study, means: meningococcal conjugate vaccine given as trial control. The sample here was peripheral blood, taken 28 days after the second dose of the MenACWY control vaccine. The receptors stem from an adult who received the MenACWY meningococcal vaccine as a control.

The rearrangement links TRBV7-9 to TRBJ1-1; D gene unclear. In germline, CDR1 is SEHNR, CDR2 FQNEAQ (reference sequence). Trimming stripped 6 bases from V and 2 bases from J, with 10 bases between. The length of the CDR3 is 13 residues. CDR3 sequence reads: CASRGSGNTEAFF. In DNA, the CDR3 is TGTGCCAGCAGGGGCAGCGGAAACACTGAAGCTTTCTTT.

The chain uses TRBV4-1 and TRBJ2-1; 8 bases align to TRBD2. Germline V gene lookup returns CDR1 MGHRA and CDR2 YSYEKL. The length of the CDR3 is 18 residues. The ends lost 0 bases at V and 0 bases at J; junction bases unmatched: 7. CDR3 loop: CASSQEAGGSSSYNEQFF. CDR3 bases: TGCGCCAGCAGCCAAGAGGCGGGGGGATCGAGCTCCTACAATGAGCAGTTCTTC.

The gene calls are TRBV12-5 and TRBJ2-1; a weak D match, TRBD2 (7 bases). V was clipped by 0 bases and J by 5 bases, with 14 bases between them. The CDR3 consists of 16 residues. Germline CDR1 reads LGHNT; CDR2 reads FRNRAP. CDR3 amino acids: CASGLVLGGADNEQFF. In nucleotides, the CDR3 is TGTGCTAGTGGTTTGGTACTGGGGGGGGCGGACAATGAGCAGTTCTTC. The full variable domain, rest sourced from reference TRBV12-5 and TRBJ2-1, is DARVTQTPRHKVTEMGQEVTMRCQPILGHNTVFWYRQTMMQGLELLAYFRNRAPLDDSGMPKDRFSAEMPDATLATLKIQPSEPRDSAVYFCASGLVLGGADNEQFFGPGTRLTVL.

The chain uses TRBV20-1 and TRBJ1-6; 10 bases map to TRBD1. Germline CDR1 is DFQATT and CDR2 is SNEGSKA (reference sequence). The CDR3 contains 14 residues. With V trimmed by 3 bases and J by 10 bases, 6 bases remained unmatched. In DNA form, the CDR3 reads TGCAGTGCTAGTGGTAGGACAGGGGGATCACCCCTCCACTTT. Its translation is CSASGRTGGSPLHF.

V usage is TRBV27 and J usage is TRBJ1-6; 9 positions agree with TRBD1. Trimming removed 4 bases from V and 9 bases from J; junction bases left unmatched: 4. Germline V gene data show CDR1 as MNHEY and CDR2 as SMNVEV (reference sequence). This CDR3 has 14 amino acids. DNA for the CDR3: TGTGCCAGCAGTTCCGACAGGGGGACTTCACCCCTCCACTTT. Translating it yields CASSSDRGTSPLHF.

The table lists this clone with a count of one. The rearrangement joins TRBV4-2 to TRBJ2-5; TRBD2 matches 8 bases. This CDR3 spans 16 amino acids. Germline loops: CDR1 LGHNA, CDR2 YNFKEQ. Losses at the gene ends were 4 bases for V and 2 bases for J; bases not matched to a gene: 9. The CDR3 is CASSRPGSGGQETQYF. The CDR3, as DNA: TGTGCCAGCAGCCGGCCAGGCAGCGGGGGTCAAGAGACCCAGTACTTC.

The chain joins TRBV6-5 to TRBJ1-1; D gene uncertain. CDR3 size: 10 residues. The V and J ends lost 7 bases and 0 bases respectively, with 0 bases between them. Germline assignment: CDR1 MNHEY and CDR2 SVGAGI. The CDR3 reads CASMNTEAFF. CDR3 bases: TGTGCCAGCATGAACACTGAAGCTTTCTTT.

The J gene is TRBJ2-3, the V gene TRBV7-2; unclear D gene. Deletions cut 9 bases from V and 2 bases from J, with 9 bases between. The CDR3 is 12 amino acids. In germline, CDR1 is SGHTA, CDR2 FQGNSA. The CDR3 DNA reads as TGTGCCAGTGGCTTTTTCACAGATACGCAGTATTTT. Protein product: CASGFFTDTQYF.

V and J are TRBV18 and TRBJ2-5; D perhaps matches TRBD2 (6 bases). The V and J ends lost 6 bases and 4 bases respectively, with 12 bases between them. The CDR3 is 13 residues long. Germline CDR1 and CDR2: KGHSH and LQKENI. As DNA, the CDR3 is TGTGCCAGCTCGTTCGGAGGGGCAGAGACCCAGTACTTC. Protein: CASSFGGAETQYF.

J is TRBJ1-4 and V is TRBV11-2; TRBD1 agrees at 7 bases. The CDR3 is made up of 16 amino acids. Germline V CDR1 and CDR2: SGHAT, FQNNGV. V was pared by 1 base and J by 7 bases, with 9 bases of the junction left unmatched. The CDR3 loop is CASSLGDRTGGEKLFF. CDR3 sequence (DNA): TGTGCCAGCAGCTTAGGGGACCGGACAGGAGGTGAAAAACTGTTTTTT. Full variable domain (remainder filled in from reference TRBV11-2 and TRBJ1-4): EAGVAQSPRYKIIEKRQSVAFWCNPISGHATLYWYQQILGQGPKLLIQFQNNGVVDDSQLPKDRFSAERLKGVDSTLKIQPAKLEDSAVYLCASSLGDRTGGEKLFFGSGTQLSVL.

The chain carries TRBV4-2 and TRBJ2-2; 9 positions match TRBD2. The CDR3 length is 16 residues. V dropped 0 bases and J dropped 7; count of bases not matched to a gene: 6. CDR1 and CDR2 (germline): LGHNA, YNFKEQ. CDR3 protein: CASSQDLAGRGGELFF. As DNA, the CDR3 is TGTGCCAGCAGCCAAGATCTAGCGGGGAGGGGCGGGGAGCTGTTTTTT.

The chain carries TRBV5-1 and TRBJ1-2; no firm D call. Per germline, CDR1 SGHRS and CDR2 YFSETQ. There are 14 residues in the CDR3. V lost 0 bases and J 5 bases, leaving 11 bases between the germline ends. The CDR3 sequence: CASSLAAREYGYTF. The CDR3 DNA is TGCGCCAGCAGCTTGGCGGCGAGGGAGTATGGCTACACCTTC.

The chain links TRBV7-8 to TRBJ2-1; TRBD2 matches 15 bases. The CDR3 sequence is 18 residues long. In germline, CDR1 is SGHVS, CDR2 FQNEAQ. With 5 bases clipped from V and 7 bases from J, the junction kept 12 bases outside the gene matches. The CDR3 here is CASSPYRTSGGAKNEQFF. The CDR3 nucleotides are TGTGCCAGCAGCCCCTACCGGACTAGCGGGGGGGCTAAGAATGAGCAGTTCTTC.

The chain carries TRBV3-1 (or the pseudogene TRBV3-2) and TRBJ1-1, with D tentatively TRBD1 (5 bases). The CDR3 length is 11 residues. Germline values: CDR1 LGHDT, CDR2 YNNKEL (reference sequence). Trimming removed 8 bases at V and 11 bases at J, with 15 bases between. The DNA for the CDR3 is TGTGCCAGCGTCGGAGGGGTCGAGGCTTTCTTT. Translation gives CASVGGVEAFF.

The V call is TRBV3-1 (or the pseudogene TRBV3-2), the J call TRBJ1-6; 7 bases are shared with TRBD1. The germline CDR1 and CDR2 sequences are LGHDT and YNNKEL (reference sequence). The CDR3 is 15 amino acids. V was clipped by 1 base and J by 7 bases; unmatched bases: 4. CDR3 DNA: TGTGCCAGCAGCCAAGGACGACAGGGCAATTCACCCCTCCACTTT. This codes for CASSQGRQGNSPLHF.

The chain joins TRBV19 to TRBJ1-1; D gene uncertain. The germline V gene has CDR1 LNHDA and CDR2 SQIVND (reference sequence). V lost 3 bases to trimming and J lost 5 bases, with 13 bases between them. The CDR3 covers 14 residues. CDR3: CASSISPLRTEAFF. The DNA for the CDR3 is TGTGCCAGTAGTATTTCGCCCCTGAGGACTGAAGCTTTCTTT.

With regard to this clone: The sample carries other DNA sequences with the same CDR3. The chain links TRBV5-4 to TRBJ2-5; D gene unclear. The germline CDR1 and CDR2 sequences are SGHNT and YYREEE (reference sequence). Deletions cut 1 base from V and 4 bases from J, with 5 bases between. The CDR3 runs to 12 residues. The CDR3 is CASSLSAETQYF. CDR3 sequence (DNA): TGTGCCAGCAGCTTGTCGGCAGAGACCCAGTACTTC.

The chain combines TRBV10-3 with TRBJ1-2; D possibly corresponds to TRBD1 (5 bases). The germline V and J ends were trimmed by 2 bases and 6 bases, with 10 bases remaining between them. CDR3 length: 13 amino acids. Per germline, CDR1 ENHRY and CDR2 SYGVKD. CDR3 in amino acids: CAISEATENGYTF. The CDR3 nucleotides are TGTGCCATCAGTGAGGCGACAGAGAATGGCTACACCTTC.

The genes are TRBV5-1 and TRBJ2-7; D tentatively fits TRBD1 or TRBD2 (6 bases each). Germline lookup yields CDR1 SGHRS and CDR2 YFSETQ. The CDR3 has 17 amino acids. The V end lost 4 bases, the J end lost 2 bases, and 22 bases lay between the germline ends. CDR3 bases: TGCGCCAGCAGCCCGGGGACGGGGGCGAGGAGTACCTACGAGCAGTACTTC. Translated: CASSPGTGARSTYEQYF.

J is TRBJ1-1 and V is TRBV7-8; the D gene is possibly TRBD1 (5 bases). CDR1 is SGHVS and CDR2 is FQNEAQ in the germline V gene. CDR3 length: 13 amino acids. V lost 5 bases and J 6 bases, leaving 13 bases between the germline ends. CDR3 coding DNA: TGTGCCAGCAGCCTCCGACAAGGGGCTGAAGCTTTCTTT. Residues: CASSLRQGAEAFF.